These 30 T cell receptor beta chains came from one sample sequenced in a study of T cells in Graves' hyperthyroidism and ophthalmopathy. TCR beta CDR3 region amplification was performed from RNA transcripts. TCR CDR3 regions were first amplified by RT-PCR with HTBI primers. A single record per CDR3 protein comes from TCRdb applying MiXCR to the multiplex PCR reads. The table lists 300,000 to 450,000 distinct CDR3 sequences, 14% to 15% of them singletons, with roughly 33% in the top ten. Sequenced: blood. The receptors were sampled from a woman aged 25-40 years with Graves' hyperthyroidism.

The CDR3 DNA reads as TGTGCGGCAAGTCAAATGGTTCGAGAACCCACTGAAGCTTTCTTT. Amino acid sequence: CAASQMVREPTEAFF. The V and J genes are TRBV28 and TRBJ1-1; D is unresolved. The length of the CDR3 is 15 residues. CDR1 and CDR2 (germline): MDHEN, SYDVKM.

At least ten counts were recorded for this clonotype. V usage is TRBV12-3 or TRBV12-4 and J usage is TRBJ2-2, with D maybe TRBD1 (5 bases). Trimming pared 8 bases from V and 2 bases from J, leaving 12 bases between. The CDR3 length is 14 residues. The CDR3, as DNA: TGTGCCAGCCGACCAGGACACAACACCGGGGAGCTGTTTTTT. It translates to CASRPGHNTGELFF.

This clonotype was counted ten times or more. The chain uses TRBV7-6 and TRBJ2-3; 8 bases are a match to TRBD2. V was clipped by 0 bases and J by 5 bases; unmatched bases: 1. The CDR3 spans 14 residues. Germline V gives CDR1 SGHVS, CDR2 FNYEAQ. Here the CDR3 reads CASSLAAGEDTQYF. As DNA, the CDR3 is TGTGCCAGCAGCTTAGCAGCGGGAGAAGATACGCAGTATTTT.

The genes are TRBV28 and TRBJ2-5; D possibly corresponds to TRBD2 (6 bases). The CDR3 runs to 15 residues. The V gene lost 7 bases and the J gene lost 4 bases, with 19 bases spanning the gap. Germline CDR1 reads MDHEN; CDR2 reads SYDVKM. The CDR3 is CASTRGGEASETQYF. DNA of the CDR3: TGTGCCAGCACCCGGGGTGGGGAGGCATCAGAGACCCAGTACTTC.

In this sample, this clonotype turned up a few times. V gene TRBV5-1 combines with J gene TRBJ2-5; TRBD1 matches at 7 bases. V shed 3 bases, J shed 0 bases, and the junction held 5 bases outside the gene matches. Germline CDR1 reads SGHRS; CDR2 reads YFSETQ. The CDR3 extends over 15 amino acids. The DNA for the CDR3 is TGCGCCAGCAGCTGGGCCGACAGGGACCAAGAGACCCAGTACTTC. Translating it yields CASSWADRDQETQYF.

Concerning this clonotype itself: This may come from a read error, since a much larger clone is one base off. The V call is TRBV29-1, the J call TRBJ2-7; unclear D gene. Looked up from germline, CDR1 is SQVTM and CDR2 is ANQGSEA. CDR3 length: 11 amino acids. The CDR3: CSVTRSYEQHF. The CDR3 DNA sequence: TGCAGCGTCACTCGTTCCTACGAGCAGCACTTC.

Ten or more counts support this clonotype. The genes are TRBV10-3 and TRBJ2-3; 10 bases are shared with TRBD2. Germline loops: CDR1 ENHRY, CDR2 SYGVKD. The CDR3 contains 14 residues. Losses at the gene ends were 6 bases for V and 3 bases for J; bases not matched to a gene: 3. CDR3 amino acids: CAISLAGATDTQYF. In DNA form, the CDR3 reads TGTGCCATCAGCCTAGCGGGAGCGACAGATACGCAGTATTTT.

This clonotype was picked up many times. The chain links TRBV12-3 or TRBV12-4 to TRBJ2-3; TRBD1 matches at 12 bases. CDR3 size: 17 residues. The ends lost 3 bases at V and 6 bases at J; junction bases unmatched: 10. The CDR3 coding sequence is TGTGCCAGCAGTTTCACGGGACAGGGGGCAGGGAAGGATACGCAGTATTTT. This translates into CASSFTGQGAGKDTQYF.

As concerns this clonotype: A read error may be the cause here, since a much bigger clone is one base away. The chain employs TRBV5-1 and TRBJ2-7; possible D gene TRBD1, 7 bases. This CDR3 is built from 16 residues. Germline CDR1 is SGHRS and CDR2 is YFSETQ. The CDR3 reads CANSLGGTAITYEQYF. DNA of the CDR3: TGCGCCAACAGCTTAGGAGGGACAGCAATAACCTACGAGCAGTACTTC.

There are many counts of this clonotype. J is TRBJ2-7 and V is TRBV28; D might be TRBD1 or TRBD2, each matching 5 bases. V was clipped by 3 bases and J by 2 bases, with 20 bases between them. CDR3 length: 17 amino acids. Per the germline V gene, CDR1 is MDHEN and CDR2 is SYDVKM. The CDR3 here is CASSFGFVGPTTYEQYF. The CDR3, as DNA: TGTGCCAGCAGTTTCGGGTTTGTGGGACCTACGACCTACGAGCAGTACTTC.

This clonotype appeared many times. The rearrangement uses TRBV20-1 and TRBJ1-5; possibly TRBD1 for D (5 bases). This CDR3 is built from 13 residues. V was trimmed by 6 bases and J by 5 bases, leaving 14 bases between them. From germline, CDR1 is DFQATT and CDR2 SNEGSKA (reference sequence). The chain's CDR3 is CSAGERGDQPQHF. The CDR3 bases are TGCAGTGCCGGAGAAAGGGGAGATCAGCCCCAGCATTTT.

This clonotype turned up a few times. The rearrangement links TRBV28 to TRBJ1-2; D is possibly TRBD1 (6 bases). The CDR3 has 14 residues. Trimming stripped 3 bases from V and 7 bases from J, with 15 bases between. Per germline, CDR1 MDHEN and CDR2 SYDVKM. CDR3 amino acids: CASSFARGLGGYTF. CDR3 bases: TGTGCCAGCAGTTTTGCGCGGGGGCTAGGTGGCTACACCTTC.

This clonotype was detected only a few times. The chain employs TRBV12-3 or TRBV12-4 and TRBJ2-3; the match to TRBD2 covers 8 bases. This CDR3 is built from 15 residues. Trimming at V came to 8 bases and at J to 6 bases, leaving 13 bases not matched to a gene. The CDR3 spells CASSPAGAAADTQYF. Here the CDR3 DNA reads TGTGCCAGCTCCCCAGCGGGAGCGGCGGCGGATACGCAGTATTTT.

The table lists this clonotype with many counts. The CDR3 DNA reads TGCAGTGCTAGTTCTTGGCGGACTGAGCAGTTCTTC. Translating gives CSASSWRTEQFF. The genes are TRBV20-1 and TRBJ2-1; D uncertain. Looked up from germline, CDR1 is DFQATT and CDR2 is SNEGSKA (reference sequence). V dropped 3 bases and J dropped 9 bases, with 12 bases sitting between them. The CDR3 runs 12 residues.

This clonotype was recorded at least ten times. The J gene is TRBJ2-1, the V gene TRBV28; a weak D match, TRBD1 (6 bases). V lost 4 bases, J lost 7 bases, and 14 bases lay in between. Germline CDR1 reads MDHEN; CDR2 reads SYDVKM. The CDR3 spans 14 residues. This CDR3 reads CASSSLQGRNEQFF. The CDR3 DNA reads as TGTGCCAGCAGTTCCTTACAGGGTCGGAATGAGCAGTTCTTC.

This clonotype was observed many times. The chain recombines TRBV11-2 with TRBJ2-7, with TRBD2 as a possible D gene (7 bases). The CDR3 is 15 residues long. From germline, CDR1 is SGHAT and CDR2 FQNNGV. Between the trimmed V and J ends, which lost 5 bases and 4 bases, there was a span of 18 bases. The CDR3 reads CASSHPLGGQYEQYF. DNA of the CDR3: TGTGCCAGCAGCCACCCGCTCGGGGGGCAGTACGAGCAGTACTTC.

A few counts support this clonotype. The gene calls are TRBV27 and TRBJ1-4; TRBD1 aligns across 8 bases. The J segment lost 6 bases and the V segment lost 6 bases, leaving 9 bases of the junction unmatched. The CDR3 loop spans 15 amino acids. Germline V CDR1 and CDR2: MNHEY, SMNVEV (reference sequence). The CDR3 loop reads CASSPGTGLYEKLFF. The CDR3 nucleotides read TGTGCCAGCAGCCCGGGGACAGGTCTGTATGAAAAACTGTTTTTT.

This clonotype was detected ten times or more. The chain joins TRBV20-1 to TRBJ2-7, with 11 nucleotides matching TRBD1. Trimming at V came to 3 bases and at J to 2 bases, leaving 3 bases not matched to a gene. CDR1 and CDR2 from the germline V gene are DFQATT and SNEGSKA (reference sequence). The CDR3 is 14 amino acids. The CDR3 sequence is CSASRGQGAYEQYF. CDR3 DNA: TGCAGTGCTAGTAGGGGACAGGGGGCCTACGAGCAGTACTTC.

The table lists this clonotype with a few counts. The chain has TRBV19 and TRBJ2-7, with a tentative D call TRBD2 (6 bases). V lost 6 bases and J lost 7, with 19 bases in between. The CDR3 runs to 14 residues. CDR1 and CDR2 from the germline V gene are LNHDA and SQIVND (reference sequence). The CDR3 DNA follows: TGTGCCAGTAGGAAGCGCGCCGGAGGGCGGGAGCAGTACTTC. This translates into CASRKRAGGREQYF.

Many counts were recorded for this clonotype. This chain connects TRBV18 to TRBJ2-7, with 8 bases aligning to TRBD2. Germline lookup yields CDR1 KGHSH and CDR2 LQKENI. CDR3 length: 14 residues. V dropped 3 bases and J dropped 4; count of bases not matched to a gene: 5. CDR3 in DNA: TGTGCCAGCTCACCCGGGACTAGTTCTTACGAGCAGTACTTC. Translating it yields CASSPGTSSYEQYF.

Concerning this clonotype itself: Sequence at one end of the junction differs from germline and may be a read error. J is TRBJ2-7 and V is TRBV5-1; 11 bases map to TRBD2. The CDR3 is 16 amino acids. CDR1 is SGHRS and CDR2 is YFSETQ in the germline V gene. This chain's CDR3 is CASSLSSGRASDEQYF. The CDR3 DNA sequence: TGCGCCAGCAGCCTAAGTAGCGGGAGGGCCTCCGACGAGCAGTACTTC. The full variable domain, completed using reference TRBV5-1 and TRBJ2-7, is KAGVTQTPRYLIKTRGQQVTLSCSPISGHRSVSWYQQTPGQGLQFLFEYFSETQRNKGNFPGRFSGRQFSNSRSEMNVSTLELGDSALYLCASSLSSGRASDEQYFGPGTRLTVT.

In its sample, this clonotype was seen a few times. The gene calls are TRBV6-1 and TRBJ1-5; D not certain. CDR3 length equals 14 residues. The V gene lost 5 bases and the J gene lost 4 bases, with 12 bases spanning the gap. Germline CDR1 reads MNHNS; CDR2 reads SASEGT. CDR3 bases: TGTGCCAGCAGTTACGTGGCGGGGAATCAGCCCCAGCATTTT. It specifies CASSYVAGNQPQHF.

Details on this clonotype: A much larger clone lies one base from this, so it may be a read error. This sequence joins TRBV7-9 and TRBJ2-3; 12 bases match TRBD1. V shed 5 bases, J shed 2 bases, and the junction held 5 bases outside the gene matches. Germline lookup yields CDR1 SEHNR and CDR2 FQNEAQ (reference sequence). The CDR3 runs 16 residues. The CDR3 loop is CASSGWDRGHTDTQYF. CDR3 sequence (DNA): TGTGCCAGCAGCGGATGGGACAGGGGGCACACAGATACGCAGTATTTT.

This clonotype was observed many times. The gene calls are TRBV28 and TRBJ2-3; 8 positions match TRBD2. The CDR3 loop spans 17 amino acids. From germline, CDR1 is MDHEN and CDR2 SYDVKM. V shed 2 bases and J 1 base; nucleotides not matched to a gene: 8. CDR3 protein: CASSLPGAGEGTDTQYF. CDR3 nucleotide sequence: TGTGCCAGCAGTTTACCCGGAGCGGGAGAGGGCACAGATACGCAGTATTTT.

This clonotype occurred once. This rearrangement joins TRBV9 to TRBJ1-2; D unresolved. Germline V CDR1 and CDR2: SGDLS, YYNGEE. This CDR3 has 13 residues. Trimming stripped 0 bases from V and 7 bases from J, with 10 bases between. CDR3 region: CASSVVPGGGYTF. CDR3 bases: TGTGCCAGCAGCGTAGTTCCCGGTGGTGGCTACACCTTC. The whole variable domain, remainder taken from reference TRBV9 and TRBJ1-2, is DSGVTQTPKHLITATGQRVTLRCSPRSGDLSVYWYQQSLDQGLQFLIQYYNGEERAKGNILERFSAQQFPDLHSELNLSSLELGDSALYFCASSVVPGGGYTFGSGTRLTVV.

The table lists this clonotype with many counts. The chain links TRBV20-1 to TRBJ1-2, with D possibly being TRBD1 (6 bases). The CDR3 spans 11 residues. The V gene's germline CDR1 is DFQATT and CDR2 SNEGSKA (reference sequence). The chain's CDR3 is CSVRTEVGYTF. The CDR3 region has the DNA TGCAGCGTCAGGACAGAAGTTGGCTACACCTTC.

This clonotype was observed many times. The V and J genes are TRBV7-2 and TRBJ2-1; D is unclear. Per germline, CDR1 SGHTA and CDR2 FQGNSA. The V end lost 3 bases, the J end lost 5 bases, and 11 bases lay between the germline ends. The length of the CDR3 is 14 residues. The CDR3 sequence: CASSLAWQNNEQFF. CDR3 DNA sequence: TGTGCCAGCAGCTTGGCGTGGCAGAACAATGAGCAGTTCTTC.

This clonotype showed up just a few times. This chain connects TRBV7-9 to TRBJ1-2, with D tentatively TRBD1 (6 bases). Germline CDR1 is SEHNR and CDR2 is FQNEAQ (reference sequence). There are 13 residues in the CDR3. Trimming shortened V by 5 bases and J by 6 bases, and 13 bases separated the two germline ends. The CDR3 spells CASSPQGRDGYTF. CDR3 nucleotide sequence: TGTGCCAGCAGCCCCCAGGGGCGGGATGGCTACACCTTC. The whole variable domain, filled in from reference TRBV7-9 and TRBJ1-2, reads DTGVSQNPRHKITKRGQNVTFRCDPISEHNRLYWYRQTLGQGPEFLTYFQNEAQLEKSRLLSDRFSAERPKGSFSTLEIQRTEQGDSAMYLCASSPQGRDGYTFGSGTRLTVV.

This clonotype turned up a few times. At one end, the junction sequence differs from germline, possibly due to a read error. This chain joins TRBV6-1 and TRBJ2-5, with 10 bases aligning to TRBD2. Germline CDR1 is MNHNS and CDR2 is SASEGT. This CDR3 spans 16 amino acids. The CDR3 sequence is CVSRVGSSGRRETQYF. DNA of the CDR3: TGTGTCAGCAGAGTCGGTTCTAGCGGGAGAAGAGAGACCCAGTACTTC.

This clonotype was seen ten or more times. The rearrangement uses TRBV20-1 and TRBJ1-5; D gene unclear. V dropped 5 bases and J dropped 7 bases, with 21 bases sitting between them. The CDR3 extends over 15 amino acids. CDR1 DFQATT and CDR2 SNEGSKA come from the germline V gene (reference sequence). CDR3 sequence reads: CSARTTKGANQPQHF. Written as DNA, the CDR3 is TGCAGTGCTCGGACGACAAAGGGTGCAAACCAGCCCCAGCATTTT.